This T cell receptor (beta chain) came from a study of cytomegalovirus exposure and HLA in healthy donors. PCR employed 60 Vbeta and 13 Jbeta primers. The repertoire was sequenced with immunoSEQ multiplex PCR; TCRdb's copy has only in-frame clones and lacks some. The data contain about 82,000 clones, around 90% of them singletons. To note about this clone: The antigen is unknown.

Study observations and caveats: Trimming of TCR beta V- and J-genes showed a link, identified in a later analysis, to a missense DCLRE1C variant. Many donors carried some public TCRs, although rarity characterized most TCR sequences. The likely origin of a cluster of highly shared sequence variants was a sequencing artifact.

The sample comprised PBMCs. The receptor comes from a man between 18 and 35 years old in good health and CMV-seronegative.

CDR3 region: CASSEQSHNEQFF. In DNA form, the CDR3 reads TGTGCCAGCAGTGAACAAAGCCACAATGAGCAGTTCTTC. The rearrangement links TRBV6-1 to TRBJ2-1, with D hard to call. V was clipped by 2 bases and J by 5 bases, with 7 bases between them. Germline V CDR1 and CDR2: MNHNS, SASEGT. The CDR3 spans 13 residues.